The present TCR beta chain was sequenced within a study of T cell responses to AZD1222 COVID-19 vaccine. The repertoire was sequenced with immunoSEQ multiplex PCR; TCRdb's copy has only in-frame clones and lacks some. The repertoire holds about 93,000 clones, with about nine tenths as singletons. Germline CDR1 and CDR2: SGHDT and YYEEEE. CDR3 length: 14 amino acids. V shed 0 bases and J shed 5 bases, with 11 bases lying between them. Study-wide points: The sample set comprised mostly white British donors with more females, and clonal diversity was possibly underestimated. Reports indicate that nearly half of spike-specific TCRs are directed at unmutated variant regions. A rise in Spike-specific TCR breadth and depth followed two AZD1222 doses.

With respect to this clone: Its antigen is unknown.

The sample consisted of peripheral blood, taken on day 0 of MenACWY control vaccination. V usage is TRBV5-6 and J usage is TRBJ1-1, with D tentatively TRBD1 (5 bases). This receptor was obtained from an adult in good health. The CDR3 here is CASSLEGPGTEAFF. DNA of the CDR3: TGTGCCAGCAGCTTGGAGGGGCCGGGGACTGAAGCTTTCTTT. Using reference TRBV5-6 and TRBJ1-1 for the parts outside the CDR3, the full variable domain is DAGVTQSPTHLIKTRGQQVTLRCSPKSGHDTVSWYQQALGQGPQFIFQYYEEEERQRGNFPDRFSGHQFPNYSSELNVNALLLGDSALYLCASSLEGPGTEAFFGQGTRLTVV.